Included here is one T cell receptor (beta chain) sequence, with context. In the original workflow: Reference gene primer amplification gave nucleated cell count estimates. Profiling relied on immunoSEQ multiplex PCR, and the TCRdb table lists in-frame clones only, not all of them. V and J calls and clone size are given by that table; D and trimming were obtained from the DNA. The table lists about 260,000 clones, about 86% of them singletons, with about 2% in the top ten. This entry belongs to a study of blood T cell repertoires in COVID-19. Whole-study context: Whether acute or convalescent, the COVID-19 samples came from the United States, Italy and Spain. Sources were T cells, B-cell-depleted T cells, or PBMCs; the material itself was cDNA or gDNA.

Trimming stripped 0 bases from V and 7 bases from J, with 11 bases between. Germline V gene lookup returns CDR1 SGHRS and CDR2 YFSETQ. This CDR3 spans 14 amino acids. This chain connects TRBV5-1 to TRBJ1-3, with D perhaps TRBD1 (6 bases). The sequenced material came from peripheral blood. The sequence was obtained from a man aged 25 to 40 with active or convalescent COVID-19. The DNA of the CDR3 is TGCGCCAGCAGCTTGGGACAGGATGGCAACACCATATATTTT. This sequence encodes CASSLGQDGNTIYF.